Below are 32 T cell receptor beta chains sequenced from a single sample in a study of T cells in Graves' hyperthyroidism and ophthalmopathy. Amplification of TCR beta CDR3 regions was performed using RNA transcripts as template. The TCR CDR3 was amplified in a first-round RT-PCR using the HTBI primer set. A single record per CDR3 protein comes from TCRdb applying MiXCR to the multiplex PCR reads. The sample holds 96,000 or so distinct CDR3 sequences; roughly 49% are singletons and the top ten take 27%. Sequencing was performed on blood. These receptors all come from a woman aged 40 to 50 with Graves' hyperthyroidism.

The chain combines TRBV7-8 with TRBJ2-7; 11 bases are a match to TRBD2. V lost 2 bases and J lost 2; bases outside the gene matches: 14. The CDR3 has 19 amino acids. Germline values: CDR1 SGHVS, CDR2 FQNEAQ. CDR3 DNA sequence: TGTGCCAGCAGCTTACACTTAGCGGGAGGGGGTACGGCAACCTACGAGCAGTACTTC. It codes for CASSLHLAGGGTATYEQYF.

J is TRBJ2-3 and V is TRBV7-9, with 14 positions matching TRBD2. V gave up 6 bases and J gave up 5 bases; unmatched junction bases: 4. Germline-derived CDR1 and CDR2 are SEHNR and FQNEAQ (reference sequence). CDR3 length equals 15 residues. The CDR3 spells CASRGTSGSVDTQYF. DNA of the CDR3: TGTGCCAGCAGGGGGACTAGCGGGAGTGTAGATACGCAGTATTTT.

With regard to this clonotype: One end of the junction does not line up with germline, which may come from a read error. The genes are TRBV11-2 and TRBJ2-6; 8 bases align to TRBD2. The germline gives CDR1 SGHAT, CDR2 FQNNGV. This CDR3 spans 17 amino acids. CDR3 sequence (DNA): TGTGCCAGCAGCCCGGGACTAGGAGTCTCTGAGGCCAACGTCCTGACTTTC. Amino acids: CASSPGLGVSEANVLTF.

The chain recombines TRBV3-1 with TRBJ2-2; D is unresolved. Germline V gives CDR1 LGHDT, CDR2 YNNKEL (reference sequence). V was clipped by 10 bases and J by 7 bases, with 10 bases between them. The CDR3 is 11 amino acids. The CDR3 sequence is CATGYYGELFF. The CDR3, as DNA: TGTGCCACCGGGTACTACGGGGAGCTGTTTTTT.

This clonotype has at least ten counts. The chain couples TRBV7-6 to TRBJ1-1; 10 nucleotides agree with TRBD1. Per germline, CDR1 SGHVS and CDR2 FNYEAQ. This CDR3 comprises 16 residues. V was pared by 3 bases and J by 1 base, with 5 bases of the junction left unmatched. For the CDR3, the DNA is TGTGCCAGCAGCTTTCGGACAGGGGGGGCGAACACTGAAGCTTTCTTT. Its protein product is CASSFRTGGANTEAFF.

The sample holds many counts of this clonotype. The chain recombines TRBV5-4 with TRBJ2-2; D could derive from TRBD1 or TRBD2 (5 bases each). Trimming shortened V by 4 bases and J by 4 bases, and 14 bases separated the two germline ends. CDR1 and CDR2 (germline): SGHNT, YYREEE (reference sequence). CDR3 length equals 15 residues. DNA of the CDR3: TGTGCCAGCAGCGTTAGGGGCGGGTTCACCGGGGAGCTGTTTTTT. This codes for CASSVRGGFTGELFF.

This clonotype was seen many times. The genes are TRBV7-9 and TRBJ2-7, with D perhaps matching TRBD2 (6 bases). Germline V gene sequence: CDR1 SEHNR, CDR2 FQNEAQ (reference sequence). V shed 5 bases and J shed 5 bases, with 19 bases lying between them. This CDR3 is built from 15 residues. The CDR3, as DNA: TGTGCCAGCAGCCCCCGTTTCGGGAGTATAAACGAGCAGTACTTC. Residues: CASSPRFGSINEQYF. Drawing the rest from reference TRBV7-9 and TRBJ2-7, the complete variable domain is DTGVSQNPRHKITKRGQNVTFRCDPISEHNRLYWYRQTLGQGPEFLTYFQNEAQLEKSRLLSDRFSAERPKGSFSTLEIQRTEQGDSAMYLCASSPRFGSINEQYFGPGTRLTVT.

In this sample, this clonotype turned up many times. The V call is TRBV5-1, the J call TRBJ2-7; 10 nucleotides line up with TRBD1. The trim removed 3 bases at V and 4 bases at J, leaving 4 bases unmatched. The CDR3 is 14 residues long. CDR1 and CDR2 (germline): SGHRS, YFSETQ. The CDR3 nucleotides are TGCGCCAGCAGCTCCCGACAGGGGGCTTACGAGCAGTACTTC. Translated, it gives CASSSRQGAYEQYF.

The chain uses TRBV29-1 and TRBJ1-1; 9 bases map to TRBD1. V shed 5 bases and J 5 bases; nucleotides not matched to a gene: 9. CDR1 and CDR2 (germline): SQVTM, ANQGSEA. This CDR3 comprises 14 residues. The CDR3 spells CSVLVRDRATEAFF. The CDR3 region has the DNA TGCAGCGTTCTCGTACGGGACAGGGCAACTGAAGCTTTCTTT.

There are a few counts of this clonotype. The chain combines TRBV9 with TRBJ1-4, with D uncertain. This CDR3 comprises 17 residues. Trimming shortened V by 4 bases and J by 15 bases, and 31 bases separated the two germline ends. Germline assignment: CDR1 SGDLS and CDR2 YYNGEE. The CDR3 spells CASSQGHTDLGKLVVFF. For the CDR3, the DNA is TGTGCCAGCAGCCAAGGGCACACTGATCTAGGAAAATTGGTGGTGTTTTTT.

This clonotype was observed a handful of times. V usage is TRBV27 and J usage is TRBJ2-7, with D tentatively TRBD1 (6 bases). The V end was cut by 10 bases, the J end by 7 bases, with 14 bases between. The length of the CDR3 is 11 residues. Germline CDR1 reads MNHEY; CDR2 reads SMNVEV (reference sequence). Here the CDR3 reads CATGDLGEQYF. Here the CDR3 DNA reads TGTGCCACAGGGGACCTCGGGGAGCAGTACTTC.

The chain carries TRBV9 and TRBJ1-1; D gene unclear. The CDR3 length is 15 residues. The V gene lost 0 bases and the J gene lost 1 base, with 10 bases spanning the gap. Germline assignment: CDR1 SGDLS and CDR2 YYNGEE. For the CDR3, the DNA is TGTGCCAGCAGCGTAGATCCAGGACCGAACACTGAAGCTTTCTTT. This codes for CASSVDPGPNTEAFF.

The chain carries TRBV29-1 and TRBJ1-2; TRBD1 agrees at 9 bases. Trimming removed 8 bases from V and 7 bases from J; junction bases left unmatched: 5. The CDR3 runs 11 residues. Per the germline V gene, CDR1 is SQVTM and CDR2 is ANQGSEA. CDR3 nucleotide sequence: TGCAGCACGGGACAGGGAGGTGGCTACACCTTC. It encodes CSTGQGGGYTF.

The CDR3: CATSDRAEGSYGYTF. As DNA, the CDR3 is TGTGCCACCAGTGATCGCGCCGAGGGGAGCTATGGCTACACCTTC. This rearrangement joins TRBV24-1 to TRBJ1-2; D perhaps matches TRBD1 (5 bases). Trimming shortened V by 3 bases and J by 4 bases, and 14 bases separated the two germline ends. CDR1 and CDR2 (germline): KGHDR, SFDVKD. The CDR3 loop spans 15 amino acids.

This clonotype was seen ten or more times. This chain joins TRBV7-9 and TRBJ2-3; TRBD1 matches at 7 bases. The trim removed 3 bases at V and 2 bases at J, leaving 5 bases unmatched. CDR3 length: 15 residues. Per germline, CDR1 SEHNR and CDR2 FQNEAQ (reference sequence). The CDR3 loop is CASSFLGTVTDTQYF. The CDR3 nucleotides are TGTGCCAGCAGCTTTCTTGGGACAGTCACAGATACGCAGTATTTT.

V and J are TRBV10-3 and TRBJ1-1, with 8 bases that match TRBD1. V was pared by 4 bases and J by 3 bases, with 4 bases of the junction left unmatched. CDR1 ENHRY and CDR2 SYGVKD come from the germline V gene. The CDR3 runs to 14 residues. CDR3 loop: CAISVRQGYTEAFF. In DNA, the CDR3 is TGTGCCATCAGTGTAAGACAGGGGTACACTGAAGCTTTCTTT.

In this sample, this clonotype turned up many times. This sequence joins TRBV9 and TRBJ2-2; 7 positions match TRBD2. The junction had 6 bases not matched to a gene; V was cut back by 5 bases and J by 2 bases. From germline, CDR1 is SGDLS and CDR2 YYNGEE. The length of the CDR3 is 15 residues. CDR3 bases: TGTGCCAGCAGATCTAGCGGACTAAACACCGGGGAGCTGTTTTTT. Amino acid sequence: CASRSSGLNTGELFF. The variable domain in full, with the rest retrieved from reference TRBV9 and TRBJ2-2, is DSGVTQTPKHLITATGQRVTLRCSPRSGDLSVYWYQQSLDQGLQFLIQYYNGEERAKGNILERFSAQQFPDLHSELNLSSLELGDSALYFCASRSSGLNTGELFFGEGSRLTVL.

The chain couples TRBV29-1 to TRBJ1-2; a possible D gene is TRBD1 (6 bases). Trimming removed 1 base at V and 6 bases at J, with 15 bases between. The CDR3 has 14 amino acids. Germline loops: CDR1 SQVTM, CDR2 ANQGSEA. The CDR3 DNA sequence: TGCAGCGTTGAAGTAGGTAGGACAGTGGATGGCTACACCTTC. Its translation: CSVEVGRTVDGYTF.

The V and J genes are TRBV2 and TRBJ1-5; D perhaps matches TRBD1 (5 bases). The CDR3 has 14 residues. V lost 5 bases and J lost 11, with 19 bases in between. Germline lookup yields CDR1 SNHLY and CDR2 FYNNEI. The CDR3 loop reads CASSINRNQETQHF. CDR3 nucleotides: TGTGCCAGCAGTATAAACAGGAACCAAGAGACCCAGCATTTT. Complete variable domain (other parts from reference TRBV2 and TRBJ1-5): EPEVTQTPSHQVTQMGQEVILRCVPISNHLYFYWYRQILGQKVEFLVSFYNNEISEKSEIFDDQFSVERPDGSNFTLKIRSTKLEDSAMYFCASSINRNQETQHFGDGTRLSIL.

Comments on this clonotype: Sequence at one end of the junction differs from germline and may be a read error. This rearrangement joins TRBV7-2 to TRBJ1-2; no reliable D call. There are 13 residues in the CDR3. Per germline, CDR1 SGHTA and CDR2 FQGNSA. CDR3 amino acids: CASSSLGRCGYAF. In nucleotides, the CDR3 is TGTGCCAGCAGCTCCTTGGGCCGCTGTGGCTACGCCTTC.

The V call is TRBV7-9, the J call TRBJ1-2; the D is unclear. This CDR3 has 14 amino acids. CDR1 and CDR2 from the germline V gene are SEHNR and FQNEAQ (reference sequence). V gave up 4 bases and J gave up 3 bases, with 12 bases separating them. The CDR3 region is CASSSLGQHYGYTF. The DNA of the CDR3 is TGTGCCAGCAGCTCGCTCGGGCAGCACTATGGCTACACCTTC.

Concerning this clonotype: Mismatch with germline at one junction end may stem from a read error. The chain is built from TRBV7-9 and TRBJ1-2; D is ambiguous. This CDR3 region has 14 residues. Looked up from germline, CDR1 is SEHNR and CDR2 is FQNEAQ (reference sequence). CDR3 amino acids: CAGSLMDTQYGYTF. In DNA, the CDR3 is TGTGCCGGCAGCTTAATGGATACGCAGTATGGCTACACCTTC.

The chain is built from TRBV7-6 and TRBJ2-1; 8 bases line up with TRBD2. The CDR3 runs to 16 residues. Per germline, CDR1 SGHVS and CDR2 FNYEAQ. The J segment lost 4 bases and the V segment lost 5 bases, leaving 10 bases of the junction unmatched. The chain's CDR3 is CASSRPSGTRYNEQFF. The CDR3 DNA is TGTGCCAGCAGCCGGCCCAGCGGGACTAGATACAATGAGCAGTTCTTC.

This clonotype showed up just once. The CDR3 DNA reads as TGTGCCGTCCAGGGGAACTATGGCTACACCTTC. Protein product: CAVQGNYGYTF. The chain has TRBV10-3 and TRBJ1-2, with D tentatively TRBD1 (6 bases). CDR3 size: 11 residues. V lost 11 bases and J lost 2, with 9 bases in between. CDR1 and CDR2 (germline): ENHRY, SYGVKD.

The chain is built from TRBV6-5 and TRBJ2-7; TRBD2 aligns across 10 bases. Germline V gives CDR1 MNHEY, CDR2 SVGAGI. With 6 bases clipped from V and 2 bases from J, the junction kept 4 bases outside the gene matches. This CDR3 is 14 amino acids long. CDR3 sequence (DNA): TGTGCCAGCAGGTACGGGACTAGCGCCTACGAGCAGTACTTC. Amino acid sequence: CASRYGTSAYEQYF.

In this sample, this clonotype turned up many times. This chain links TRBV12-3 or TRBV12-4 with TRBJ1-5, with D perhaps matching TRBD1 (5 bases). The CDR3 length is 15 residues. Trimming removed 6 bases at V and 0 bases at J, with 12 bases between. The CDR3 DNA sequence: TGTGCCAGCAGAGGGACTTCAGTTAGCAATCAGCCCCAGCATTTT. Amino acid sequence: CASRGTSVSNQPQHF.

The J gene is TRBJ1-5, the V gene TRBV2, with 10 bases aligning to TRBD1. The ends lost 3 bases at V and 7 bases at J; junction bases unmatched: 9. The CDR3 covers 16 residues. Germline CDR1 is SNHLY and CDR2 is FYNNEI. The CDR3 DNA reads TGTGCCAGCAGTGACGCCGGGACAGGGGAGGACCAGCCCCAGCATTTT. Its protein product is CASSDAGTGEDQPQHF.

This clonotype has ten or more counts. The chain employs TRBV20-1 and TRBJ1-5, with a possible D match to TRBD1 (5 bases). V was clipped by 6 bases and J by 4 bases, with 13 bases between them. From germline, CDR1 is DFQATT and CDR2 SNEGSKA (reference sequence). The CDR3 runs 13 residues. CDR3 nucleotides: TGCAGTGCCTCACCTCAGGGAAATCAGCCCCAGCATTTT. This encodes CSASPQGNQPQHF.

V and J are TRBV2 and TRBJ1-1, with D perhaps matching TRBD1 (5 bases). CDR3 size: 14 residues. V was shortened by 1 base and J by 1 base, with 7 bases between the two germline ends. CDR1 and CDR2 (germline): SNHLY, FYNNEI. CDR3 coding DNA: TGTGCCAGCAGTGAAGGACAGTCGAACACTGAAGCTTTCTTT. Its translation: CASSEGQSNTEAFF.

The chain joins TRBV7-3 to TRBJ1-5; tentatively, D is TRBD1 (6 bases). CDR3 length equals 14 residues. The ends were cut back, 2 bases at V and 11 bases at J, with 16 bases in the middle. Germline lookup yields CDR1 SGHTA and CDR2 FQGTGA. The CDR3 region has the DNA TGTGCCAGCAGCTTAGAAGGGGGGAGAGAGACCCAGCATTTT. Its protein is CASSLEGGRETQHF.

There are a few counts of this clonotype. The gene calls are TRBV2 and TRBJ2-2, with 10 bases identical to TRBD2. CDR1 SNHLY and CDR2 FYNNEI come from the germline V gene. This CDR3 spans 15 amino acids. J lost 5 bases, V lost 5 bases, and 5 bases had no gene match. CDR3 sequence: CASSLGSGRTGELFF. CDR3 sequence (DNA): TGTGCCAGCAGTTTAGGTAGCGGGAGGACCGGGGAGCTGTTTTTT.

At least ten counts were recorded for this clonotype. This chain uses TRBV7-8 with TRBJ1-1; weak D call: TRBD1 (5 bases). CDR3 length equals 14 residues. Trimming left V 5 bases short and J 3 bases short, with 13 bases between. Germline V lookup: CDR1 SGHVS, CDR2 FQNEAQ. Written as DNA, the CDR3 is TGTGCCAGCAGCGGCAGGGAGGGACACACTGAAGCTTTCTTT. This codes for CASSGREGHTEAFF.